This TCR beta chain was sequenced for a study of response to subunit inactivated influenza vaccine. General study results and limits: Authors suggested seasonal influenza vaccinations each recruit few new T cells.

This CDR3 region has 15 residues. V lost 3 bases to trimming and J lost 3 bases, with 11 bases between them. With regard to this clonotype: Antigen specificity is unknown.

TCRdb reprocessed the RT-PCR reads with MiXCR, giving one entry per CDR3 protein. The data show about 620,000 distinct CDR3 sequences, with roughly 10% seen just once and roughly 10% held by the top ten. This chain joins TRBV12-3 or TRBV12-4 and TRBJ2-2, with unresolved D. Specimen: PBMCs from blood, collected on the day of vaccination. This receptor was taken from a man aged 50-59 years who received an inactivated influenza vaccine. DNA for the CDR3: TGTGCCAGCAGTTTCGCGATTTCTTACACCGGGGAGCTGTTTTTT. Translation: CASSFAISYTGELFF.